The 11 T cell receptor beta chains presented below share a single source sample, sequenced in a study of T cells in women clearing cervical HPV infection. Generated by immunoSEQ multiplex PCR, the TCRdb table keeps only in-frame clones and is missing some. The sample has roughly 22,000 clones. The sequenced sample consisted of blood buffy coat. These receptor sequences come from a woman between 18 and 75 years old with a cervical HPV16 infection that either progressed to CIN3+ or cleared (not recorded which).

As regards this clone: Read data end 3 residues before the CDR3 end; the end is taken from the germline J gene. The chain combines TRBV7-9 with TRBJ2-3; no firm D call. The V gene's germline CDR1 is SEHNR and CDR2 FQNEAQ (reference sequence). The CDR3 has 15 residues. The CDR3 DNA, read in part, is TGTGCCAGCAGCTTAGTAGTCGAGCTGATTGAAACG. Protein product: CASSLVVELIET. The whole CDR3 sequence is CASSLVVELIETQYF.

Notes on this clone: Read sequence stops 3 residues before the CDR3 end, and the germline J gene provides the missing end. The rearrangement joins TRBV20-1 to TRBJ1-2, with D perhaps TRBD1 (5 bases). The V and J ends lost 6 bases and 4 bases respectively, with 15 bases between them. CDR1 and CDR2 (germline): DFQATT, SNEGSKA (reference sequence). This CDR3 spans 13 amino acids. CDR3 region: CSAPPRGIYGYTF. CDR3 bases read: TGCAGTGCCCCCCCCCGGGGGATCTATGGC.

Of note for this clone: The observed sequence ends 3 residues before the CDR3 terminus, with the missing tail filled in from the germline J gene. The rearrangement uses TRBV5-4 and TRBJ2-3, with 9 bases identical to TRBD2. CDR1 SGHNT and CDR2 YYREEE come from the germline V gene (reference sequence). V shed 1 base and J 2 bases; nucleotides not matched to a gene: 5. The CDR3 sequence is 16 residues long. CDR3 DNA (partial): TGTGCCAGCAGCTTGCGGGCGGGGGGGCTCACAGATACG. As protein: CASSLRAGGLTDT. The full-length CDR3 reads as CASSLRAGGLTDTQYF.

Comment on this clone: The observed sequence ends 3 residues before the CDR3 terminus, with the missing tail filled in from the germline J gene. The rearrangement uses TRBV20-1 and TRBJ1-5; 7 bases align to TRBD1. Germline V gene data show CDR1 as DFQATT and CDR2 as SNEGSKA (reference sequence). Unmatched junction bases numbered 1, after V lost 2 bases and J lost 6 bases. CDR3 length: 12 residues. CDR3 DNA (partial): TGCAGTGCTAGAAGACAGGGTCAGCCC. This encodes CSARRQGQP. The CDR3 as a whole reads CSARRQGQPQHF.

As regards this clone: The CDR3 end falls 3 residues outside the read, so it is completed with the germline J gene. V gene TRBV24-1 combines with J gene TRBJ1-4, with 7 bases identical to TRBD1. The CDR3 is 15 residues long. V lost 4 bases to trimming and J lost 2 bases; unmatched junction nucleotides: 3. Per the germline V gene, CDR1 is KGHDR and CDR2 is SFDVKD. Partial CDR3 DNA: TGTGCCACCAGTGACTCCAGGGGGACTAATGAAAAA. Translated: CATSDSRGTNEK. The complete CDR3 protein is CATSDSRGTNEKLFF.

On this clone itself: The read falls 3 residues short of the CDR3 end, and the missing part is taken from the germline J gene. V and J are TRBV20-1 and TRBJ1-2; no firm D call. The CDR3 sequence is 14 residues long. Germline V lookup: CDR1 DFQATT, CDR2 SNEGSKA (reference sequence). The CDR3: CSARVSGRYYDYTF. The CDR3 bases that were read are TGCAGTGCTAGAGTGAGCGGGAGATACTACGAC.

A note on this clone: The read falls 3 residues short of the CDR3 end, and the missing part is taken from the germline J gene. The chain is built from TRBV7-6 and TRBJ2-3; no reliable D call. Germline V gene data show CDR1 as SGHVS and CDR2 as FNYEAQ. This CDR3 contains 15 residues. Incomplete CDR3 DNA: TGTGCCAGCAGCTTAGACAGTGGTCCCAATCAGCCG. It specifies CASSLDSGPNQP. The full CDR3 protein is CASSLDSGPNQPQYF.

The sequenced part of the CDR3 DNA is TGTGCCATCAGTAAGACCCCGACAGAAAACGAG. Its translation: CAISKTPTENE. The complete CDR3 protein is CAISKTPTENEQYF. The gene calls are TRBV10-3 and TRBJ2-7, with D perhaps matching TRBD1 (5 bases). Read sequence stops 3 residues before the CDR3 end, and the germline J gene provides the missing end. Germline CDR1 reads ENHRY; CDR2 reads SYGVKD. The CDR3 is 14 amino acids. V lost 5 bases to trimming and J lost 5 bases, with 16 bases between them.

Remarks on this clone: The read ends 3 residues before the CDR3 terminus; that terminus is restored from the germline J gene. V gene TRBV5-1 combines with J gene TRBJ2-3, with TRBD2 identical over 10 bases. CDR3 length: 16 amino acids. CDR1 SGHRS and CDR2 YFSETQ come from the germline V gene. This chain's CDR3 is CASSLFATSGKKTQYF. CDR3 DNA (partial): TGCGCCAGCAGCTTGTTCGCTACTAGCGGGAAAAAGACG.

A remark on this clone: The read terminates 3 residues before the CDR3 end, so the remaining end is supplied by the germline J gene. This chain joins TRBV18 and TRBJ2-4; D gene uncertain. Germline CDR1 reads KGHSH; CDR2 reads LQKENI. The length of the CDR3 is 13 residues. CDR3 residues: CASSPDTPYGQYF. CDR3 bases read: TGTGCCAGCTCACCAGATACGCCCTATGGT. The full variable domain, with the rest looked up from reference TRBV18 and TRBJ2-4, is NAGVMQNPRHLVRRRGQEARLRCSPMKGHSHVYWYRQLPEEGLKFMVYLQKENIIDESGMPKERFSAEFPKEGPSILRIQQVVRGDSAAYFCASSPDTPYGQYFGAGTRLSVL.

CDR3 region: CASSVGTGGTLWDTQYF. The CDR3 bases that were read are TGTGCCAGCAGCGTAGGTACGGGGGGGACACTGTGGGATACG. The gene calls are TRBV9 and TRBJ2-3, with 8 nucleotides matching TRBD2. Read coverage stops 3 residues before the CDR3 terminus; the germline J gene supplies the remainder. The CDR3 has 17 residues. CDR1 is SGDLS, CDR2 YYNGEE, per germline. The V and J ends lost 0 bases and 6 bases, in that order; junction bases with no gene match: 12.